This TCR beta chain was documented in a study of response to subunit inactivated influenza vaccine (dated by TCRdb to the late 2010s). About the investigation overall: To follow how T cells responded to a trivalent subunit inactivated influenza vaccine, the researchers relied on deep quantitative profiling of the T cell receptor repertoire.

Library prep was done by RT-PCR. For sequencing, an Illumina HiSeq 2500 was employed. TCRdb reran the public reads through fastp at Q25 and MiXCR, keeping productive beta chains. Here each entry gathers all rows of one CDR3 protein and keeps the most common genes and DNA. Counted in this sample were 400,000 to 650,000 distinct CDR3 sequences; approximately 7.7% of them appeared once. The ten largest clones take up around 12% of the sample. Worth noting for this clonotype: Its cognate antigen has yet to be identified. No clone much larger than this one lies a single base away; base qualities are absent.

General findings and caveats noted by the study authors: The authors suggested that each seasonal influenza vaccination may recruit only a limited number of new T cells.

This TCR was sampled from a man aged 50 to 69 who received an inactivated influenza vaccine. Donor details come from another sample of the same person, matched by shared clones. The sequenced sample was PBMCs from blood, obtained roughly 24 months after vaccination.

The CDR3 is CSARAIVLSRETQYF. Here is the DNA: TGCAGTGCTAGAGCTATCGTACTGTCCCGAGAGACCCAGTACTTC. The chain employs TRBV20-1 and TRBJ2-5; there is no confident call for the D gene. V is cut by 1 base and J by 4 bases, and the space between the germline ends is 16 bases. The CDR3, from cysteine to phenylalanine, totals 15 residues. Just CDR3 DNA is preserved here, 45 bases in frame from base 1. CDR1 and CDR2, looked up from the germline V gene (reference sequence), are DFQATT and SNEGSKA.